The TCR beta chain under discussion was sequenced for a study of T cell responses to AZD1222 COVID-19 vaccine. Study as a whole: Whether given at about 4 or about 12 weeks, second doses were pooled. General observations from the study: Dominant CD4 TCR responses targeted spike regions 160-218 and 743-854. Donor demographics were predominantly white British with a female majority; clonal diversity may be underestimated.

This CDR3 spans 12 amino acids. Trimming left V 3 bases short and J 10 bases short, with 9 bases between. TCRdb's copy holds only in-frame clones and misses some; the assay was immunoSEQ multiplex PCR. This table has about 130,000 clones, approximately 93% appearing once. As to this clone: Its antigen is unidentified.

This specimen consisted of peripheral blood, obtained on day 0 of AZD1222 vaccination. This clonotype originated in an adult in good health. This chain connects TRBV12-3 or TRBV12-4 to TRBJ2-2, with D possibly matching TRBD2 (5 bases). In DNA form, the CDR3 reads TGTGCCAGCAGTTTGAGGGTAGTGGAGCTGTTTTTT. It specifies CASSLRVVELFF.